This T cell receptor beta chain was captured in a study of blood T cell repertoires in COVID-19. About the research overall: COVID-19 samples, acute and convalescent, were from the United States, Italy and Spain. T cells, B-cell-depleted T cells, or PBMCs provided the cDNA or gDNA that served as material.

Sequencing was performed with immunoSEQ multiplex PCR; in TCRdb, only in-frame clones are kept and a portion is missing. Among about 130,000 clones, about 79% were seen once, and the ten largest hold roughly 3%. Specimen: peripheral blood. This receptor was obtained from a woman over 75 with acute or convalescent COVID-19.

CDR3: CASSTGQGARGANVLTF. Written as DNA, the CDR3 is TGTGCCAGCAGCACGGGACAGGGGGCACGTGGGGCCAACGTCCTGACTTTC. This rearrangement joins TRBV7-9 to TRBJ2-6; 12 positions match TRBD1. Germline assignment: CDR1 SEHNR and CDR2 FQNEAQ (reference sequence). J gave up 3 bases and V 5 bases, and 5 bases lay outside the gene matches. The CDR3 is made up of 17 amino acids.